The 10 T cell receptor beta chains in this list originate from one sample, sequenced in a study of beta chain features in type 1 diabetes. Since all of the isolated RNA was reverse transcribed, expressed TCRB transcripts were what got sequenced. Libraries were prepared by immunoSEQ multiplex PCR; TCRdb keeps only in-frame clonotypes and omits some of them. The table has roughly 350,000 clones, more than 9.5% seen once; the top ten hold around 0.015%. The sequencing sample was made of naive CD4+ T cells from blood. The receptors stem from a woman between 25 and 40 years old in good health.

V usage is TRBV19 and J usage is TRBJ2-1, with TRBD2 matching over 10 bases. V lost 7 bases and J lost 6; bases outside the gene matches: 15. Germline CDR1 is LNHDA and CDR2 is SQIVND (reference sequence). This CDR3 comprises 17 residues. CDR3: CASTNRAGLAGANEQFF. CDR3 DNA sequence: TGTGCCAGTACTAATAGAGCAGGTCTAGCGGGAGCCAATGAGCAGTTCTTC.

This clone was observed a handful of times. As DNA, the CDR3 is TGCGCCAGCAGCTCCGGGACTAGCGGGAGGGCCGCCGAGCAGTACTTC. This translates into CASSSGTSGRAAEQYF. This sequence joins TRBV5-1 and TRBJ2-7, with 16 bases that match TRBD2. CDR1 and CDR2 (germline): SGHRS, YFSETQ. V shed 3 bases and J 6 bases; nucleotides not matched to a gene: 6. The CDR3 is 16 residues long.

The V gene is TRBV5-1, the J gene TRBJ1-3, with D uncertain. CDR1 is SGHRS and CDR2 is YFSETQ in the germline V gene. With 0 bases removed from V and 0 bases from J, the gap between germline ends came to 7 bases. This CDR3 is built from 15 residues. The CDR3 loop reads CASSLAWHSGNTIYF. CDR3 DNA sequence: TGCGCCAGCAGCTTGGCATGGCACTCTGGAAACACCATATATTTT.

This clone was observed a few times. The same CDR3 is also encoded by other DNA sequences in this sample. The V gene is TRBV2, the J gene TRBJ2-1, with 10 bases lining up with TRBD2. Germline V CDR1 and CDR2: SNHLY, FYNNEI. This CDR3 has 14 amino acids. The trim removed 7 bases at V and 6 bases at J, leaving 6 bases unmatched. CDR3 bases: TGTGCCAGCAATCGCCTAGCGGGAGTCAATGAGCAGTTCTTC. Translated: CASNRLAGVNEQFF.

The V and J genes are TRBV7-2 and TRBJ1-1; 8 nucleotides match TRBD1. Germline assignment: CDR1 SGHTA and CDR2 FQGNSA. J lost 1 base, V lost 5 bases, and 3 bases had no gene match. The length of the CDR3 is 14 residues. CDR3 nucleotide sequence: TGTGCCAGCAGCCTGGGGACAGGGAACACTGAAGCTTTCTTT. Its protein is CASSLGTGNTEAFF.

This clone turned up a few times. The chain is built from TRBV19 and TRBJ2-1, with 9 bases aligning to TRBD2. Germline CDR1 is LNHDA and CDR2 is SQIVND (reference sequence). The CDR3 spans 15 residues. The trim removed 6 bases at V and 4 bases at J, leaving 7 bases unmatched. The DNA for the CDR3 is TGTGCCAGTAGGCCCCTCAGCGGGGGGTACAATGAGCAGTTCTTC. Translated, it gives CASRPLSGGYNEQFF.

The V call is TRBV21-1, the J call TRBJ2-6; the DNA was not used to check the table's D call, TRBD1. TRBV21-1 is noted as a pseudogene. The CDR3 is 17 residues long. CDR3 nucleotides: TGTGCCACCCCACCGGGACAGAGTTGGGCTGGGGCCAACGTCCTGACTTTC. Translation: CATPPGQSWAGANVLTF.

This sequence joins TRBV7-2 and TRBJ1-4, with 7 bases fitting TRBD1. This CDR3 is 15 amino acids long. Losses at the gene ends were 5 bases for V and 5 bases for J; bases not matched to a gene: 8. Germline CDR1 and CDR2: SGHTA and FQGNSA. This CDR3 reads CASSDQGVKNEKLFF. The CDR3 bases are TGTGCCAGCAGCGATCAGGGGGTTAAGAATGAAAAACTGTTTTTT.

This clone showed up just a few times. The chain is built from TRBV29-1 and TRBJ2-3; TRBD1 agrees at 7 bases. V dropped 4 bases and J dropped 5; count of bases not matched to a gene: 9. From germline, CDR1 is SQVTM and CDR2 ANQGSEA. CDR3 length: 14 residues. The CDR3 DNA follows: TGCAGCGTTGCCAGGGGACAGTCTATAGATACGCAGTATTTT. It yields the protein CSVARGQSIDTQYF.

The chain recombines TRBV7-9 with TRBJ2-1, with 7 bases aligning to TRBD1. J gave up 6 bases and V 4 bases, and 12 bases lay outside the gene matches. The CDR3 extends over 16 amino acids. The germline V gene encodes CDR1 SEHNR and CDR2 FQNEAQ (reference sequence). The CDR3 loop is CASSSIMEYRGNEQFF. DNA of the CDR3: TGTGCCAGCAGCTCAATAATGGAATACAGGGGCAATGAGCAGTTCTTC.